This T cell receptor beta chain came from a study of shared T cell receptors in the human thymus. Repertoires were generated with immunoSEQ multiplex PCR, while TCRdb's copy carries only in-frame clones and drops some. The sample carries about 660,000 clones, around 89% recorded once. The CDR3 totals 16 residues. Germline V lookup: CDR1 SGHRS, CDR2 YFSETQ. J gave up 2 bases and V 4 bases, and 9 bases lay outside the gene matches. These same data were also listed under a study on human thymus T cells. That report adds: Thymus tissue for the work was resected from patients undergoing corrective heart surgery. Thymic and blood repertoires seemed to show skewed V and J gene use. Related research described thymic repertoires that were highly overlapping among unrelated individuals.

The chain is built from TRBV5-1 and TRBJ1-2, with TRBD1 matching 9 bases. Sequenced: thymocytes. The clonotype originates from a boy under three years old with a congenital heart defect. CDR3 amino acids: CASSRQTGGENYGYTF. CDR3 DNA sequence: TGCGCCAGCAGCCGACAGACAGGGGGAGAGAACTATGGCTACACCTTC.